Shown below are 11 T cell receptor beta chains from a single sample sequenced in a study of blood T cell repertoires in COVID-19. Clones were read by immunoSEQ multiplex PCR, and TCRdb kept only the in-frame ones, dropping some. The table includes around 65,000 clones, 70% to 85% detected once. The sample was peripheral blood. The receptors here all came from a woman over 75 with active or convalescent COVID-19.

The chain joins TRBV7-3 to TRBJ2-5, with D unresolved. V was pared by 2 bases and J by 4 bases, with 14 bases between. Germline lookup yields CDR1 SGHTA and CDR2 FQGTGA. The CDR3 is 15 residues long. The CDR3 DNA reads TGTGCCAGCAGCTTAGCAGGAAAGGAAGGAGAGACCCAGTACTTC. Amino acids: CASSLAGKEGETQYF.

The chain carries TRBV2 and TRBJ1-2; D is undetermined. CDR1 SNHLY and CDR2 FYNNEI come from the germline V gene. V was trimmed by 2 bases and J by 4 bases, leaving 8 bases between them. This CDR3 has 13 residues. The CDR3 is CASSEIAVYGYTF. In DNA form, the CDR3 reads TGTGCCAGCAGTGAAATCGCAGTCTATGGCTACACCTTC.

V and J are TRBV11-2 and TRBJ1-5; tentative D call: TRBD1 (6 bases). CDR3 length: 17 residues. Per the germline V gene, CDR1 is SGHAT and CDR2 is FQNNGV. V lost 6 bases to trimming and J lost 0 bases, with 18 bases between them. The CDR3 spells CASSPRGGDISNQPQHF. CDR3 bases: TGTGCCAGCAGTCCGAGGGGGGGAGACATTAGCAATCAGCCCCAGCATTTT.

The CDR3 here is CASSLGGEKLFF. CDR3 nucleotide sequence: TGTGCCAGCAGCTTGGGTGGCGAAAAACTGTTTTTT. V gene TRBV5-6 combines with J gene TRBJ1-4; unclear D gene. The V end was cut by 0 bases, the J end by 8 bases, with 5 bases between. Germline CDR1 and CDR2: SGHDT and YYEEEE. The CDR3 sequence is 12 residues long. Full variable domain (missing parts from reference TRBV5-6 and TRBJ1-4): DAGVTQSPTHLIKTRGQQVTLRCSPKSGHDTVSWYQQALGQGPQFIFQYYEEEERQRGNFPDRFSGHQFPNYSSELNVNALLLGDSALYLCASSLGGEKLFFGSGTQLSVL.

In this sample, this clone turned up once. The chain uses TRBV29-1 and TRBJ2-1; D may be TRBD2 (7 bases). CDR3 length equals 15 residues. The germline V gene encodes CDR1 SQVTM and CDR2 ANQGSEA. Trimming took off 7 bases at V and 4 bases at J, with 20 bases between the two ends. The CDR3 DNA reads TGCAGCGCCCCGGGGGGCGGGCTAGTTTACAATGAGCAGTTCTTC. It codes for CSAPGGGLVYNEQFF.

This chain links TRBV4-1 with TRBJ2-1; maybe TRBD2 (6 bases). Trimming removed 0 bases from V and 13 bases from J, with 13 bases in between. The CDR3 length is 13 residues. The germline V gene has CDR1 MGHRA and CDR2 YSYEKL. The CDR3, as DNA: TGCGCCAGCAGCCAAGATGAGGGAGGCGGCCAGTTCTTC. It translates to CASSQDEGGGQFF.

This chain uses TRBV5-1 with TRBJ1-2; tentative D call: TRBD1 (6 bases). Germline V CDR1 and CDR2: SGHRS, YFSETQ. V lost 3 bases and J 9 bases, leaving 21 bases between the germline ends. The CDR3 covers 15 residues. CDR3 amino acids: CASSSQVGAVWSYTF. In DNA, the CDR3 is TGCGCCAGCAGCTCCCAGGTGGGGGCGGTTTGGAGCTACACCTTC.

In DNA, the CDR3 is TGCAGTGCTAGTGCCGTTAGCGGGGGGGCCAGATCCTACAATGAGCAGTTCTTC. Protein product: CSASAVSGGARSYNEQFF. The chain carries TRBV20-1 and TRBJ2-1; 11 bases map to TRBD2. In germline, CDR1 is DFQATT, CDR2 SNEGSKA (reference sequence). V gave up 3 bases and J gave up 1 base; unmatched junction bases: 11. This CDR3 region has 18 residues.

This clone was counted only a few times. The chain joins TRBV5-1 to TRBJ1-6, with D uncertain. CDR1 and CDR2 (germline): SGHRS, YFSETQ. This CDR3 spans 16 amino acids. Trimming took off 1 base at V and 5 bases at J, with 13 bases between the two ends. The CDR3 DNA sequence: TGCGCCAGCAGCTTGCAAGGGAGGGAAGATAATTCACCCCTCCACTTT. Translated, it gives CASSLQGREDNSPLHF.

V is TRBV27 and J is TRBJ1-6; D may be TRBD1 (5 bases). Germline CDR1 is MNHEY and CDR2 is SMNVEV (reference sequence). The V end lost 8 bases, the J end lost 0 bases, and 20 bases lay between the germline ends. The CDR3 extends over 18 amino acids. The CDR3 here is CASRDSGFPSSYNSPLHF. CDR3 in DNA: TGTGCCAGCCGGGACTCAGGTTTCCCGAGCTCCTATAATTCACCCCTCCACTTT.

J is TRBJ2-7 and V is TRBV5-1; D is perhaps TRBD1 (6 bases). The CDR3 spans 15 residues. Germline V lookup: CDR1 SGHRS, CDR2 YFSETQ. Trimming removed 1 base from V and 2 bases from J, with 13 bases in between. In nucleotides, the CDR3 is TGCGCCAGCAGCTTGTATGCGACAGGCGCCTACGAGCAGTACTTC. As protein: CASSLYATGAYEQYF. Variable domain in full (rest from reference TRBV5-1 and TRBJ2-7): KAGVTQTPRYLIKTRGQQVTLSCSPISGHRSVSWYQQTPGQGLQFLFEYFSETQRNKGNFPGRFSGRQFSNSRSEMNVSTLELGDSALYLCASSLYATGAYEQYFGPGTRLTVT.